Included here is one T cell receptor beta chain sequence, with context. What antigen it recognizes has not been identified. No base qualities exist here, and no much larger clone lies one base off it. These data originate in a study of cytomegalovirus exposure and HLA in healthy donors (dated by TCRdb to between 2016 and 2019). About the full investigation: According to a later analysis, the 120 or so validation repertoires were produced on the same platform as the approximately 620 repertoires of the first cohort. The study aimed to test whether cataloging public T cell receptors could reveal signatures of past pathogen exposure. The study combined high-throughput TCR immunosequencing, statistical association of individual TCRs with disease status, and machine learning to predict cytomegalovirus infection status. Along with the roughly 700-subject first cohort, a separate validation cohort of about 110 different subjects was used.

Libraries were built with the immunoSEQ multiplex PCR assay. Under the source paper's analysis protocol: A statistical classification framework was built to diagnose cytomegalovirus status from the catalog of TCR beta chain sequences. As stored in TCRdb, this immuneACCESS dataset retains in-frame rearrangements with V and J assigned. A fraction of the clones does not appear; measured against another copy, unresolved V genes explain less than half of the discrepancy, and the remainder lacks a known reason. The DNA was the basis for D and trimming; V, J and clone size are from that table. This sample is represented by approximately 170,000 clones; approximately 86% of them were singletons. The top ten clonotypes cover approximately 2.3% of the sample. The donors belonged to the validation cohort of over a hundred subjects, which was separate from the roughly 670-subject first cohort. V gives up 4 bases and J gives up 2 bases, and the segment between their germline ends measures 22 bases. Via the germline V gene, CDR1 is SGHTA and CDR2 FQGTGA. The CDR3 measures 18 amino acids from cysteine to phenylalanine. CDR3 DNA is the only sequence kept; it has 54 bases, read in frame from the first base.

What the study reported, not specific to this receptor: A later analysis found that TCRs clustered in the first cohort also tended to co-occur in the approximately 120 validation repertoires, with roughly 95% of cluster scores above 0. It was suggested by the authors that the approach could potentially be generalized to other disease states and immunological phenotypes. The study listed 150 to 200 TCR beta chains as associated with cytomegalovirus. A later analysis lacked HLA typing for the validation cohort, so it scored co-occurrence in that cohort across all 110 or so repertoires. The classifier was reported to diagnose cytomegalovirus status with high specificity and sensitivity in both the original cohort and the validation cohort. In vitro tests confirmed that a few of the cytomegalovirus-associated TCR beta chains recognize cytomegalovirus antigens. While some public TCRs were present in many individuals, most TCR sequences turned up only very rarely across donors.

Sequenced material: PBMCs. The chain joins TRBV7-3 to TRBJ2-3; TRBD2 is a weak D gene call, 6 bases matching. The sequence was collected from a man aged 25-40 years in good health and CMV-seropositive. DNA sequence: TGTGCCAGCAGCTCCAAAGCCGCTTTCGGGGACTCCACAGATACGCAGTATTTT. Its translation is CASSSKAAFGDSTDTQYF.